A selection of T cell receptor beta chains follows, all from one sample in a study of regulatory T cells in long-lasting Graves disease. TCRdb re-called the multiplex PCR reads through MiXCR, storing one row per CDR3 protein. The table lists 300,000 or so distinct CDR3 sequences, less than 20% of them singletons. The sample in question was peripheral blood mononuclear cells (PBMCs), obtained when the disease was refractory, from a patient treated with antithyroid drugs. These receptors were taken from a female donor with Graves disease. Each CDR3 is given with its conserved first and last residue. D genes are given only for firm matches. Some rows have no size entry. The others give once, few or many, or a class for an expanded clone.

j_call: TRBJ2-7
v_call: TRBV28
clone_size: .
d_call: TRBD1
cdr3_aa: CASTLGQGTYEQYF
cdr3_nt: TGTGCCAGCACTCTGGGACAGGGAACCTACGAGCAGTACTTC

j_call: TRBJ1-3
v_call: TRBV5-1
clone_size: many
d_call: TRBD1
cdr3_aa: CASSFGQEANTIYF
cdr3_nt: TGCGCCAGCAGCTTTGGACAGGAGGCAAACACCATATATTTT

j_call: TRBJ1-5
v_call: TRBV28
clone_size: many
d_call: .
cdr3_aa: CASSTWTVDQPQHF
cdr3_nt: TGTGCCAGCAGTACGTGGACAGTAGATCAGCCCCAGCATTTT

j_call: TRBJ2-1
v_call: TRBV6-2/TRBV6-3
clone_size: .
d_call: .
cdr3_aa: CASSEWLGSDDEQFF
cdr3_nt: TGTGCCAGCAGTGAATGGTTAGGGAGTGATGATGAGCAGTTCTTC

j_call: TRBJ2-5
v_call: TRBV3-1
clone_size: many
d_call: .
cdr3_aa: CASSQDAGRETQYF
cdr3_nt: TGTGCCAGCAGCCAAGACGCAGGGCGGGAGACCCAGTACTTC

j_call: TRBJ1-5
v_call: TRBV28
clone_size: many
d_call: TRBD1
cdr3_aa: CASSHGQGNQPQHF
cdr3_nt: TGTGCCAGCAGCCACGGACAGGGGAATCAGCCCCAGCATTTT

j_call: TRBJ1-5
v_call: TRBV20-1
clone_size: few
d_call: .
cdr3_aa: CSARETEDYSNQPQHF
cdr3_nt: TGCAGTGCTAGAGAGACAGAAGATTATAGCAATCAGCCCCAGCATTTT

j_call: TRBJ1-5
v_call: TRBV15
clone_size: many
d_call: TRBD1
cdr3_aa: CATSRDRGTGGNQPQHF
cdr3_nt: TGTGCCACCAGCAGAGATAGGGGGACAGGAGGAAATCAGCCCCAGCATTTT

j_call: TRBJ2-7
v_call: TRBV6-5
clone_size: .
d_call: TRBD2
cdr3_aa: CASSSSGDYEQYF
cdr3_nt: TGTGCCAGCAGTTCTAGCGGAGACTACGAGCAGTACTTC

j_call: TRBJ1-1
v_call: TRBV24-1
clone_size: many
d_call: .
cdr3_aa: CATRQAPDTEAFF
cdr3_nt: TGTGCCACCAGGCAGGCTCCGGACACTGAAGCTTTCTTT

j_call: TRBJ1-5
v_call: TRBV5-1
clone_size: .
d_call: .
cdr3_aa: CASSYLGGGNQPQHF
cdr3_nt: TGCGCCAGCAGCTATTTGGGCGGAGGCAATCAGCCCCAGCATTTT

j_call: TRBJ2-7
v_call: TRBV4-3
clone_size: .
d_call: .
cdr3_aa: CASSQDVTGSVEQYF
cdr3_nt: TGCGCCAGCAGCCAAGATGTCACCGGTTCAGTCGAGCAGTACTTC

j_call: TRBJ2-2
v_call: TRBV10-3
clone_size: .
d_call: TRBD1
cdr3_aa: CATWTGGTGELFF
cdr3_nt: TGTGCCACCTGGACAGGGGGCACCGGGGAGCTGTTTTTT

j_call: TRBJ2-1
v_call: TRBV2
clone_size: many
d_call: TRBD2
cdr3_aa: CASSVEASGRNEQFF
cdr3_nt: TGTGCCAGCAGTGTCGAGGCTAGCGGGAGGAATGAGCAGTTCTTC

j_call: TRBJ2-1
v_call: TRBV6-1
clone_size: .
d_call: TRBD2
cdr3_aa: CASRATGTSLNEQFF
cdr3_nt: TGTGCCAGCAGAGCTACCGGGACTAGTCTCAATGAGCAGTTCTTC

j_call: TRBJ2-3
v_call: TRBV12-5
clone_size: once
d_call: .
cdr3_aa: CASGFRWGDTQYF
cdr3_nt: TGTGCTAGTGGTTTTCGGTGGGGAGATACGCAGTATTTT

j_call: TRBJ1-2
v_call: TRBV4-3
clone_size: few
d_call: .
cdr3_aa: CASSQGYGDGYGYTF
cdr3_nt: TGCGCCAGCAGCCAAGGGTATGGGGACGGCTATGGCTACACCTTC

j_call: TRBJ2-2
v_call: TRBV5-5
clone_size: .
d_call: TRBD2
cdr3_aa: CASSSRLAGSGGTGELFF
cdr3_nt: TGTGCCAGCAGCTCGAGACTAGCGGGCTCCGGGGGCACCGGGGAGCTGTTTTTT

j_call: TRBJ2-1
v_call: TRBV27
clone_size: many
d_call: TRBD1
cdr3_aa: CASSLIGGLYNEQFF
cdr3_nt: TGTGCCAGCAGTTTGATAGGGGGCCTCTACAATGAGCAGTTCTTC

j_call: TRBJ2-5
v_call: TRBV29-1
clone_size: .
d_call: .
cdr3_aa: CSVEDEAEGLYWETQYF
cdr3_nt: TGCAGCGTTGAAGATGAGGCGGAAGGGCTTTATTGGGAGACCCAGTACTTC

j_call: TRBJ1-1
v_call: TRBV5-5
clone_size: few
d_call: .
cdr3_aa: CASSLGGTYTEAFF
cdr3_nt: TGTGCCAGCAGCCTTGGGGGGACGTACACTGAAGCTTTCTTT

j_call: TRBJ1-1
v_call: TRBV30
clone_size: few
d_call: .
cdr3_aa: CAWSVFRNTEAFF
cdr3_nt: TGTGCCTGGAGTGTGTTCCGGAACACTGAAGCTTTCTTT

j_call: TRBJ2-5
v_call: TRBV20-1
clone_size: .
d_call: .
cdr3_aa: CSEELQETQYF
cdr3_nt: TGCAGTGAGGAACTCCAAGAGACCCAGTACTTC

j_call: TRBJ2-2
v_call: TRBV18
clone_size: .
d_call: TRBD2
cdr3_aa: CASSPIAGGLGELFF
cdr3_nt: TGTGCCAGCTCGCCCATAGCGGGGGGCCTCGGGGAGCTGTTTTTT

j_call: TRBJ1-4
v_call: TRBV6-9
clone_size: .
d_call: .
cdr3_aa: CASSYFRGFREKLFF
cdr3_nt: TGTGCCAGCAGTTACTTCCGGGGCTTTAGAGAAAAACTGTTTTTT

j_call: TRBJ2-2
v_call: TRBV10-3
clone_size: .
d_call: .
cdr3_aa: CAILRVVSTTGELFF
cdr3_nt: TGTGCCATCCTCAGGGTAGTCTCGACCACCGGGGAGCTGTTTTTT

j_call: TRBJ1-6
v_call: TRBV27
clone_size: .
d_call: .
cdr3_aa: CASSPLGPYSSGSYNSPLHF
cdr3_nt: TGTGCCAGCAGTCCTCTGGGCCCCTATTCGAGCGGCTCCTATAATTCACCCCTCCACTTT

j_call: TRBJ2-7
v_call: TRBV11-2
clone_size: few
d_call: TRBD2
cdr3_aa: CASSRDGGTAQYF
cdr3_nt: TGTGCCAGCAGCCGGGACGGGGGGACGGCGCAGTACTTC

j_call: TRBJ2-7
v_call: TRBV10-3
clone_size: few
d_call: .
cdr3_aa: CAIAGTPTYEQYF
cdr3_nt: TGTGCCATCGCCGGGACCCCTACGTACGAGCAGTACTTC

j_call: TRBJ2-2
v_call: TRBV12-5
clone_size: few
d_call: .
cdr3_aa: CASAGRSNTGELFF
cdr3_nt: TGTGCTAGTGCTGGGAGATCGAACACCGGGGAGCTGTTTTTT

j_call: TRBJ1-2
v_call: TRBV3-1
clone_size: many
d_call: .
cdr3_aa: CASSLGFGYTF
cdr3_nt: TGTGCCAGCAGCCTAGGATTTGGCTACACCTTC

j_call: TRBJ1-6
v_call: TRBV5-1
clone_size: .
d_call: .
cdr3_aa: CASSQQGDNSPLHF
cdr3_nt: TGCGCCAGCAGCCAGCAGGGAGATAATTCACCCCTCCACTTT

j_call: TRBJ1-3
v_call: TRBV13
clone_size: .
d_call: .
cdr3_aa: CASSEGQWDSGNTIYF
cdr3_nt: TGTGCCAGCAGCGAAGGACAGTGGGACTCTGGAAACACCATATATTTT

j_call: TRBJ1-1
v_call: TRBV29-1
clone_size: many
d_call: .
cdr3_aa: CSVETGNTEAFF
cdr3_nt: TGCAGCGTTGAGACAGGCAACACTGAAGCTTTCTTT

j_call: TRBJ1-5
v_call: TRBV28
clone_size: many
d_call: .
cdr3_aa: CASSFFRSNQPQHF
cdr3_nt: TGTGCCAGCAGTTTTTTCCGGAGCAATCAGCCCCAGCATTTT

j_call: TRBJ1-6
v_call: TRBV28
clone_size: many
d_call: TRBD1
cdr3_aa: CASSFPGQAASPLHF
cdr3_nt: TGTGCCAGCAGTTTCCCAGGACAGGCCGCCTCACCCCTCCACTTT

j_call: TRBJ2-7
v_call: TRBV28
clone_size: many
d_call: .
cdr3_aa: CASSSPAPTYEQYF
cdr3_nt: TGTGCCAGCAGTTCTCCTGCCCCGACCTACGAGCAGTACTTC

j_call: TRBJ1-1
v_call: TRBV19
clone_size: few
d_call: .
cdr3_aa: CASSIGAGPLSLNTEAFF
cdr3_nt: TGTGCCAGTAGTATAGGGGCAGGGCCCCTATCGTTGAACACTGAAGCTTTCTTT

j_call: TRBJ1-1
v_call: TRBV3-1
clone_size: many
d_call: .
cdr3_aa: CASSRTSEVRAFF
cdr3_nt: TGTGCCAGCAGCCGTACGTCGGAGGTCAGAGCTTTCTTT

j_call: TRBJ2-1
v_call: TRBV7-8
clone_size: .
d_call: TRBD1
cdr3_aa: CASSRWGTGDTGEQFF
cdr3_nt: TGTGCCAGCAGCAGGTGGGGGACAGGGGATACAGGAGAGCAGTTCTTC

j_call: TRBJ1-2
v_call: TRBV7-3
clone_size: .
d_call: .
cdr3_aa: CASSLVAGTRGYTF
cdr3_nt: TGTGCCAGCAGCTTAGTCGCCGGGACAAGAGGCTACACCTTC

j_call: TRBJ2-2
v_call: TRBV2
clone_size: few
d_call: .
cdr3_aa: CASSVGWGELFF
cdr3_nt: TGTGCCAGCAGTGTTGGATGGGGGGAGCTGTTTTTT

j_call: TRBJ2-6
v_call: TRBV25-1
clone_size: many
d_call: .
cdr3_aa: CASSDQLSGANVLTF
cdr3_nt: TGTGCCAGCAGTGATCAACTGTCTGGGGCCAACGTCCTGACTTTC

j_call: TRBJ2-1
v_call: TRBV12-3/TRBV12-4
clone_size: .
d_call: .
cdr3_aa: CASSLVSLRSSYNEQFF
cdr3_nt: TGTGCCAGCAGCCTAGTCTCACTAAGGAGCTCCTACAATGAGCAGTTCTTC

j_call: TRBJ1-4
v_call: TRBV15
clone_size: few
d_call: .
cdr3_aa: CATSFRKPTNEKLFF
cdr3_nt: TGTGCCACCAGCTTCCGAAAACCAACTAATGAAAAACTGTTTTTT

j_call: TRBJ2-2
v_call: TRBV29-1
clone_size: few
d_call: .
cdr3_aa: CSVWYGSGELFF
cdr3_nt: TGCAGCGTTTGGTATGGGTCCGGGGAGCTGTTTTTT

j_call: TRBJ1-5
v_call: TRBV6-1
clone_size: few
d_call: .
cdr3_aa: CASTPGLATTWPQHF
cdr3_nt: TGTGCCAGCACACCGGGCCTGGCAACGACGTGGCCCCAGCATTTT

j_call: TRBJ2-7
v_call: TRBV11-1
clone_size: many
d_call: .
cdr3_aa: CASSLGKAYEQYF
cdr3_nt: TGTGCCAGCAGCTTAGGGAAGGCCTACGAGCAGTACTTC

j_call: TRBJ1-1
v_call: TRBV20-1
clone_size: few
d_call: TRBD1
cdr3_aa: CSAPRRDRVYQNTEAFF
cdr3_nt: TGCAGTGCCCCCCGGCGGGACAGGGTGTACCAGAACACTGAAGCTTTCTTT

j_call: TRBJ1-2
v_call: TRBV5-1
clone_size: few
d_call: .
cdr3_aa: CASSLDLQGTYGYTF
cdr3_nt: TGCGCCAGCAGCTTGGATCTACAGGGAACCTATGGCTACACCTTC